Shown below are 14 T cell receptor beta chains from a single sample sequenced in a study of CD8 T cells in cerebrospinal fluid in Alzheimer's disease. TCRdb reprocessed the 10x single-cell sequencing reads, keeping one entry per CDR3 protein, no DNA. The data include about 1,400 distinct CDR3 sequences; the top ten clones carry just under 20%. Sequencing used cerebrospinal fluid. The receptor set was obtained from a human donor with mild cognitive impairment.

V gene TRBV7-6 combines with J gene TRBJ2-2; TCRdb selects TRBD1, and the lack of DNA leaves this call unchecked. From germline, CDR1 is SGHVS and CDR2 FNYEAQ. This CDR3 has 15 residues. The CDR3: CASTLLQGDTGELFF.

Its frequency marks this clonotype as medium-sized (0.01 to 0.1%). V usage is TRBV7-2 and J usage is TRBJ2-1; TCRdb outputs TRBD1, but without DNA this stays unchecked. CDR3 length: 16 amino acids. CDR1 SGHTA and CDR2 FQGNSA come from the germline V gene. The CDR3 protein is CASSLAGGVSYNEQFF. The full variable domain, in which reference TRBV7-2 and TRBJ2-1 provide the parts outside the CDR3, is GAGVSQSPSNKVTEKGKDVELRCDPISGHTALYWYRQSLGQGLEFLIYFQGNSAPDKSGLPSDRFSAERTGGSVSTLTIQRTQQEDSAVYLCASSLAGGVSYNEQFFGPGTRLTVL.

This chain links TRBV1 with TRBJ2-1. TRBV1 is tagged as a pseudogene. The CDR3 spans 16 residues. CDR3: CTSSQDLGTDNNEQFF.

This clonotype registers medium-sized by frequency. The chain uses TRBV7-9 and TRBJ2-1. Germline V gives CDR1 SEHNR, CDR2 FQNEAQ (reference sequence). The CDR3 is made up of 13 amino acids. CDR3 amino acids: CASSLSSATEQFF.

The chain joins TRBV2 to TRBJ1-4; TCRdb calls TRBD1, which cannot be checked without DNA. The CDR3 length is 14 residues. Germline CDR1 reads SNHLY; CDR2 reads FYNNEI. This CDR3 is CASSEGGSNEKLFF.

This clonotype counts as medium-sized by frequency. The chain uses TRBV2 and TRBJ1-5; TCRdb indicates TRBD1, and absent DNA this call remains unverified. Germline V gene data show CDR1 as SNHLY and CDR2 as FYNNEI. The CDR3 is 15 residues long. The CDR3: CASSQDRASNQPQHF.

This clonotype is classed as medium-sized by frequency. This chain uses TRBV5-1 with TRBJ2-1. Germline V CDR1 and CDR2: SGHRS, YFSETQ. This CDR3 comprises 15 residues. The CDR3 sequence is CASIPTPSSYNEQFF.

Its frequency marks this clonotype as medium-sized. The chain employs TRBV7-9 and TRBJ2-7; as DNA is missing, the TRBD1 call by TCRdb cannot be tested. The CDR3 runs 14 residues. Germline V gene lookup returns CDR1 SEHNR and CDR2 FQNEAQ (reference sequence). Here the CDR3 reads CASKGAAGGSEQYF.

This chain connects TRBV12-3 or TRBV12-4 to TRBJ2-3; TCRdb returns TRBD1, unconfirmable since there is no DNA. The CDR3 spans 14 residues. CDR3 region: CASNPGPFTDTQYF.

This clonotype is labeled medium-sized based on frequency. The chain combines TRBV9 with TRBJ2-7; TCRdb returns TRBD2, unconfirmable since there is no DNA. Germline CDR1 SGDLS, CDR2 YYNGEE. The CDR3 runs 17 residues. The CDR3 is CASSVGTSGLVSDEQYF.

Its frequency marks this clonotype as medium-sized. The chain joins TRBV14 to TRBJ2-4; the D gene TCRdb calls, TRBD1, cannot be checked with no DNA. The CDR3 loop spans 17 amino acids. The germline gives CDR1 SGHDN, CDR2 FVKESK. This CDR3 reads CASSPRDGILAKNIQYF. Complete variable domain (other parts from reference TRBV14 and TRBJ2-4): EAGVTQFPSHSVIEKGQTVTLRCDPISGHDNLYWYRRVMGKEIKFLLHFVKESKQDESGMPNNRFLAERTGGTYSTLKVQPAELEDSGVYFCASSPRDGILAKNIQYFGAGTRLSVL.

Frequency places this clonotype as large. This chain joins TRBV3-1 and TRBJ2-6; TCRdb lists TRBD1, though no DNA is available to test this call. This CDR3 region has 15 residues. Germline-derived CDR1 and CDR2 are LGHDT and YNNKEL (reference sequence). The CDR3 sequence: CASSPTGSGANVLTF.

The chain recombines TRBV19 with TRBJ2-7; TCRdb returns TRBD1, unconfirmable since there is no DNA. The CDR3 consists of 19 residues. Germline V gives CDR1 LNHDA, CDR2 SQIVND (reference sequence). CDR3 region: CASSPLGGTARRGAYEQYF.

V gene TRBV10-3 combines with J gene TRBJ1-6. This CDR3 is 16 amino acids long. Germline V gene sequence: CDR1 ENHRY, CDR2 SYGVKD. The CDR3 sequence: CAISGPRGQDPFPLHF.